These 18 T cell receptor beta chains originate from one sample sequenced in a study of graft-versus-host responses after intestinal transplantation. Profiled with immunoSEQ multiplex PCR; TCRdb holds only in-frame clones, not every one. The sample yields about 99,000 clones, roughly 90% seen once. These receptors' targets are unknown. Sample: unstimulated CD8+ T cells sorted from spleen or lymph node cells, taken before transplant. These receptors all come from a human donor who was the organ donor for an intestinal transplant.

As for this clone: The sample has other DNA sequences that encode this CDR3 too. The chain recombines TRBV27 with TRBJ1-2; D is unresolved. Germline CDR1 is MNHEY and CDR2 is SMNVEV (reference sequence). CDR3 length: 13 amino acids. V shed 3 bases and J shed 4 bases, with 9 bases lying between them. The CDR3 DNA reads as TGTGCCAGCAGTTTTGGGCTGACCTATGGCTACACCTTC. Translating gives CASSFGLTYGYTF.

The chain has TRBV5-6 and TRBJ2-1; D call uncertain. CDR1 and CDR2 (germline): SGHDT, YYEEEE. The V gene lost 0 bases and the J gene lost 6 bases, with 7 bases spanning the gap. This CDR3 region has 13 residues. Here the CDR3 reads CASSLVAANEQFF. The CDR3, as DNA: TGTGCCAGCAGCTTGGTAGCTGCCAATGAGCAGTTCTTC.

In nucleotides, the CDR3 is TGTGCCAGCAGTTCGCCGCGGGAGGGGACCTACAATGAGCAGTTCTTC. Its protein is CASSSPREGTYNEQFF. V is TRBV28 and J is TRBJ2-1; TRBD2 matches at 9 bases. Germline V gene sequence: CDR1 MDHEN, CDR2 SYDVKM. This CDR3 is built from 16 residues. Unmatched junction bases numbered 6, after V lost 4 bases and J lost 2 bases.

This clone occurred a few times. V and J are TRBV27 and TRBJ1-5; D is undetermined. Deletions cut 3 bases from V and 0 bases from J, with 3 bases between. The germline V gene has CDR1 MNHEY and CDR2 SMNVEV (reference sequence). CDR3 length equals 13 residues. CDR3 sequence: CASSFSSNQPQHF. The DNA for the CDR3 is TGTGCCAGCAGTTTTAGTAGCAATCAGCCCCAGCATTTT.

The chain has TRBV6-5 and TRBJ2-3; D is perhaps TRBD1 (7 bases). The V end was cut by 4 bases, the J end by 4 bases, with 18 bases between. The CDR3 length is 16 residues. CDR1 is MNHEY and CDR2 is SVGAGI in the germline V gene. The CDR3 spells CASSSFDREVPDTQYF. CDR3 sequence (DNA): TGTGCCAGCAGTTCCTTCGACAGGGAGGTACCAGATACGCAGTATTTT.

The chain couples TRBV30 to TRBJ1-3; the D gene is possibly TRBD1 (5 bases). The CDR3 consists of 15 residues. Between the trimmed V and J ends, which lost 5 bases and 1 base, there was a span of 15 bases. Germline CDR1 reads GTSNPN; CDR2 reads SVGIG (reference sequence). In nucleotides, the CDR3 is TGTGCCTGGGACCCTGATAGGGGTTCTGGAAACACCATATATTTT. Protein: CAWDPDRGSGNTIYF.

The chain employs TRBV6-6 and TRBJ1-2, with D tentatively TRBD1 (5 bases). Germline V gene lookup returns CDR1 MNHNY and CDR2 SVGAGI (reference sequence). The CDR3 is 15 residues long. V lost 3 bases, J lost 6 bases, and 17 bases lay in between. The DNA of the CDR3 is TGTGCCAGCAGTTATCCGGGACCCCGGAGGGATGGCTACACCTTC. Its translation: CASSYPGPRRDGYTF.

A single count supports this clone. The chain employs TRBV4-1 and TRBJ2-5, with TRBD1 matching 9 bases. The DNA matches TRBJ2-7 better at its end, which makes the J call doubtful. Germline V gene lookup returns CDR1 MGHRA and CDR2 YSYEKL. This CDR3 has 14 amino acids. The CDR3 coding sequence is TGCGCCAGCAGCCAAAACAGGGGGCTCTACGAGCAGTACTTC. Protein sequence: CASSQNRGLYEQYF.

The V and J genes are TRBV10-1 and TRBJ2-3; TRBD2 aligns across 7 bases. The junction had 3 bases not matched to a gene; V was cut back by 3 bases and J by 0 bases. The CDR3 contains 15 residues. The germline V gene encodes CDR1 WNHNN and CDR2 SYGVQD (reference sequence). The CDR3 sequence is CASSDWGGSTDTQYF. The DNA for the CDR3 is TGCGCCAGCAGTGATTGGGGGGGAAGCACAGATACGCAGTATTTT.

This chain uses TRBV10-3 with TRBJ1-1, with a weak D call TRBD1 (5 bases). Germline V lookup: CDR1 ENHRY, CDR2 SYGVKD. Trimming pared 3 bases from V and 10 bases from J, leaving 12 bases between. The CDR3 runs to 12 residues. The CDR3: CAISDYTQGAFF. The CDR3 bases are TGTGCCATCAGTGACTATACCCAGGGAGCTTTCTTT.

The chain recombines TRBV6-5 with TRBJ2-3; perhaps TRBD2 as D (6 bases). V was trimmed by 6 bases and J by 0 bases, leaving 13 bases between them. The germline gives CDR1 MNHEY, CDR2 SVGAGI. This CDR3 spans 15 amino acids. Here the CDR3 reads CASSLRGGSTDTQYF. In DNA form, the CDR3 reads TGTGCCAGCAGCCTCCGAGGAGGGAGCACAGATACGCAGTATTTT.

The table lists this clone with a few counts. J is TRBJ2-1 and V is TRBV30; 7 bases map to TRBD2. This CDR3 has 14 residues. V lost 0 bases to trimming and J lost 2 bases; unmatched junction nucleotides: 1. Germline CDR1 reads GTSNPN; CDR2 reads SVGIG (reference sequence). The DNA for the CDR3 is TGTGCCTGGAGTGTAGCGGGACCCTACAATGAGCAGTTCTTC. Translation gives CAWSVAGPYNEQFF.

The chain recombines TRBV11-2 with TRBJ2-2; 9 bases map to TRBD1. The CDR3 has 18 amino acids. Germline V CDR1 and CDR2: SGHAT, FQNNGV. The junction had 13 bases not matched to a gene; V was cut back by 5 bases and J by 3 bases. For the CDR3, the DNA is TGTGCCAGCAGCCTAGCACCCTGGACAGGGGACGACACCGGGGAGCTGTTTTTT. It yields the protein CASSLAPWTGDDTGELFF.

The rearrangement uses TRBV7-6 and TRBJ2-7, with TRBD1 identical over 8 bases. CDR1 is SGHVS and CDR2 is FNYEAQ in the germline V gene. With V trimmed by 1 base and J by 3 bases, 11 bases remained unmatched. The CDR3 is 17 residues long. The CDR3 sequence: CASSLDLPGTGNYEQYF. DNA for the CDR3: TGTGCCAGCAGCTTAGATCTTCCCGGGACAGGAAACTACGAGCAGTACTTC.

This sequence joins TRBV15 and TRBJ2-3; TRBD1 agrees at 9 bases. This CDR3 contains 18 residues. V was pared by 0 bases and J by 4 bases, with 11 bases of the junction left unmatched. CDR1 is LNHNV, CDR2 YYDKDF, per germline (reference sequence). The CDR3 DNA follows: TGTGCCACCAGCAGAGATTGGCGTTCGGGACAGGGCCCAGATACGCAGTATTTT. It translates to CATSRDWRSGQGPDTQYF.

V usage is TRBV5-8 and J usage is TRBJ2-3, with D possibly being TRBD1 (5 bases). Per germline, CDR1 SGHTS and CDR2 YDEGEE. The V end was cut by 0 bases, the J end by 2 bases, with 10 bases between. This CDR3 is built from 15 residues. In nucleotides, the CDR3 is TGTGCCAGCAGCTTGGGACAGCCGAACACAGATACGCAGTATTTT. Its translation is CASSLGQPNTDTQYF.

V usage is TRBV29-1 and J usage is TRBJ2-5, with unresolved D. CDR3 length: 15 residues. The V end lost 2 bases, the J end lost 1 base, and 14 bases lay between the germline ends. Germline loops: CDR1 SQVTM, CDR2 ANQGSEA. CDR3 in amino acids: CSVEFRQNLQETQYF. The CDR3 DNA reads TGCAGCGTTGAATTTAGACAAAACCTCCAAGAGACCCAGTACTTC. The full variable domain, in which reference TRBV29-1 and TRBJ2-5 provide the parts outside the CDR3, is SAVISQKPSRDICQRGTSLTIQCQVDSQVTMMFWYRQQPGQSLTLIATANQGSEATYESGFVIDKFPISRPNLTFSTLTVSNMSPEDSSIYLCSVEFRQNLQETQYFGPGTRLLVL.

V gene TRBV13 combines with J gene TRBJ2-1, with 13 bases that match TRBD2. The CDR3 spans 16 residues. V gave up 5 bases and J gave up 8 bases; unmatched junction bases: 9. CDR1 and CDR2 (germline): PRHDT, FYEKMQ (reference sequence). CDR3: CASSARTSGGRHEQFF. CDR3 bases: TGTGCCAGCAGCGCTCGGACTAGCGGGGGAAGACATGAGCAGTTCTTC.